Below, 28 T cell receptor beta chains from the same sample are listed, as sequenced in a study of blood T cell repertoires in COVID-19. Produced via immunoSEQ multiplex PCR; TCRdb's table is partial and in-frame only. The sample comprises tens of thousands of clones, 84% of which are singletons, and 36% rests with the top ten. The specimen was peripheral blood. These receptors came from a man between 65 and 85 years old with acute or convalescent COVID-19.

The chain combines TRBV7-9 with TRBJ1-2; 7 positions agree with TRBD1. Germline V gene sequence: CDR1 SEHNR, CDR2 FQNEAQ (reference sequence). V gave up 4 bases and J gave up 7 bases; unmatched junction bases: 6. The CDR3 consists of 13 residues. The CDR3 protein is CASSWEGGGGYTF. CDR3 bases: TGTGCCAGCAGCTGGGAAGGGGGCGGTGGCTACACCTTC.

The chain links TRBV28 to TRBJ2-4; D gene unclear. The germline V gene encodes CDR1 MDHEN and CDR2 SYDVKM. V was shortened by 6 bases and J by 8 bases, with 17 bases between the two germline ends. The CDR3 consists of 14 residues. The CDR3 spells CASSSPSLPDIQYF. CDR3 coding DNA: TGTGCCAGCAGCTCCCCCAGTCTCCCAGACATTCAGTACTTC.

V and J are TRBV2 and TRBJ2-7, with D possibly matching TRBD2 (5 bases). The CDR3 runs 14 residues. Trimming removed 6 bases at V and 0 bases at J, with 12 bases between. The germline CDR1 and CDR2 sequences are SNHLY and FYNNEI. CDR3 DNA: TGTGCCAGCAGCCGGACTTCGGTCTCCTACGAGCAGTACTTC. Translating gives CASSRTSVSYEQYF.

To note about this clone: The same CDR3 arises from other DNA sequences in this sample as well. The rearrangement joins TRBV24-1 to TRBJ2-2, with 7 bases fitting TRBD1. Germline CDR1 is KGHDR and CDR2 is SFDVKD. With V trimmed by 5 bases and J by 5 bases, 4 bases remained unmatched. The CDR3 is made up of 14 amino acids. Here the CDR3 reads CATSGPGGTGELFF. For the CDR3, the DNA is TGTGCCACCAGTGGGCCAGGGGGTACCGGGGAGCTGTTTTTT.

The table lists this clone with a few counts. The chain uses TRBV7-8 and TRBJ2-2; tentative D call: TRBD2 (5 bases). V lost 5 bases to trimming and J lost 3 bases, with 16 bases between them. CDR3 length: 16 residues. Germline CDR1 is SGHVS and CDR2 is FQNEAQ. This chain's CDR3 is CASSPDLDFYTGELFF. CDR3 sequence (DNA): TGTGCCAGCAGCCCAGACCTGGACTTTTACACCGGGGAGCTGTTTTTT.

The chain employs TRBV6-5 and TRBJ1-2; 7 nucleotides agree with TRBD1. The V gene's germline CDR1 is MNHEY and CDR2 SVGAGI. This CDR3 has 12 amino acids. With 6 bases clipped from V and 4 bases from J, the junction kept 2 bases outside the gene matches. The chain's CDR3 is CASRTGSYGYTF. The CDR3 DNA follows: TGTGCCAGCAGGACAGGGAGCTATGGCTACACCTTC.

The CDR3 protein is CASSRDTYEQYF. The CDR3, as DNA: TGTGCCAGCAGCCGGGACACCTACGAGCAGTACTTC. This rearrangement joins TRBV11-2 to TRBJ2-7, with a weak D call TRBD1 (6 bases). Germline V lookup: CDR1 SGHAT, CDR2 FQNNGV. The CDR3 totals 12 residues. V gave up 5 bases and J gave up 2 bases, with 7 bases separating them.

This sequence joins TRBV28 and TRBJ2-5; TRBD1 might be the D (6 bases). The CDR3 contains 14 residues. CDR1 and CDR2 (germline): MDHEN, SYDVKM. V was pared by 6 bases and J by 2 bases, with 13 bases between. CDR3 loop: CASSTHRAQETQYF. The CDR3 DNA sequence: TGTGCCAGCAGCACACACAGGGCGCAAGAGACCCAGTACTTC.

There are a few counts of this clone. The V call is TRBV19, the J call TRBJ2-2; D gene uncertain. The CDR3 sequence is 13 residues long. V lost 8 bases and J lost 0, with 7 bases in between. Germline CDR1 and CDR2: LNHDA and SQIVND (reference sequence). CDR3 nucleotides: TGTGCCAGTTGTACAGCGAACACCGGGGAGCTGTTTTTT. It is translated as CASCTANTGELFF.

This clone turned up a few times. In DNA, the CDR3 is TGTGCCAGTAGTATAGGGGGGCTGGGGCGCACTGAAGCTTTCTTT. This encodes CASSIGGLGRTEAFF. The chain has TRBV19 and TRBJ1-1; weak D call: TRBD1 (6 bases). Germline-derived CDR1 and CDR2 are LNHDA and SQIVND (reference sequence). Trimming removed 1 base at V and 4 bases at J, with 13 bases between. The CDR3 contains 15 residues. The full variable domain, rest sourced from reference TRBV19 and TRBJ1-1, is DGGITQSPKYLFRKEGQNVTLSCEQNLNHDAMYWYRQDPGQGLRLIYYSQIVNDFQKGDIAEGYSVSREKKESFPLTVTSAQKNPTAFYLCASSIGGLGRTEAFFGQGTRLTVV.

V gene TRBV7-9 combines with J gene TRBJ2-7; unclear D gene. CDR1 SEHNR and CDR2 FQNEAQ come from the germline V gene (reference sequence). The CDR3 is 15 residues long. Trimming shortened V by 2 bases and J by 0 bases, and 11 bases separated the two germline ends. DNA for the CDR3: TGTGCCAGCAGCTTAATGTGGTCCGGCTCCTACGAGCAGTACTTC. Amino acids: CASSLMWSGSYEQYF.

V gene TRBV5-1 combines with J gene TRBJ2-3, with TRBD1 as a possible D gene (6 bases). Germline loops: CDR1 SGHRS, CDR2 YFSETQ. V lost 3 bases to trimming and J lost 4 bases, with 18 bases between them. This CDR3 has 16 amino acids. The CDR3 sequence is CASSWGRRGVSDTQYF. CDR3 DNA: TGCGCCAGCAGCTGGGGGCGTAGGGGAGTCTCAGATACGCAGTATTTT.

The chain joins TRBV9 to TRBJ2-1; TRBD2 is a possible D gene (6 bases). Between the trimmed V and J ends, which lost 0 bases and 7 bases, there was a span of 14 bases. CDR1 and CDR2 from the germline V gene are SGDLS and YYNGEE. This CDR3 contains 15 residues. In DNA, the CDR3 is TGTGCCAGCAGCGTAGAGGACTACGGCGTGAATGAGCAGTTCTTC. Translation: CASSVEDYGVNEQFF.

This rearrangement joins TRBV4-3 to TRBJ1-2, with D possibly TRBD1 on 5 matching bases. The CDR3 sequence is 15 residues long. CDR1 and CDR2 (germline): LGHNA, YSLEER. The V end was cut by 0 bases, the J end by 4 bases, with 12 bases between. The CDR3 here is CASSQEGGTSYGYTF. Here the CDR3 DNA reads TGCGCCAGCAGCCAAGAGGGCGGGACCTCCTATGGCTACACCTTC.

The chain recombines TRBV11-2 with TRBJ2-3; 10 bases map to TRBD2. The junction had 7 bases not matched to a gene; V was cut back by 5 bases and J by 2 bases. The CDR3 has 16 residues. Looked up from germline, CDR1 is SGHAT and CDR2 is FQNNGV. The CDR3, as DNA: TGTGCCAGCAGCCTTAGGACTAGCGGTTACACAGATACGCAGTATTTT. Translating gives CASSLRTSGYTDTQYF.

The rearrangement uses TRBV12-2 and TRBJ2-3; no check of the table's D call, TRBD2, against the DNA was made. TRBV12-2 is designated a pseudogene. CDR3 length: 19 amino acids. CDR3 region: CASRKWGLAGVGGTDTQYF. Here the CDR3 DNA reads TGTGCAAGTCGCAAATGGGGACTAGCGGGAGTGGGTGGCACAGATACGCAGTATTTT.

CDR3 region: CATSIRGLRANVLTF. DNA of the CDR3: TGTGCCACCAGCATCAGGGGCCTCCGGGCCAACGTCCTGACTTTC. V usage is TRBV15 and J usage is TRBJ2-6, with D perhaps matching TRBD1 (6 bases). From germline, CDR1 is LNHNV and CDR2 YYDKDF (reference sequence). V lost 4 bases and J lost 5, with 12 bases in between. The CDR3 is 15 amino acids.

The rearrangement uses TRBV28 and TRBJ2-7; TRBD2 agrees at 11 bases. With V trimmed by 3 bases and J by 0 bases, 10 bases remained unmatched. This CDR3 spans 18 amino acids. Germline V lookup: CDR1 MDHEN, CDR2 SYDVKM. CDR3 in amino acids: CASSFGFTTSGSSYEQYF. CDR3 sequence (DNA): TGTGCCAGCAGTTTCGGATTCACAACTAGCGGGAGCTCCTACGAGCAGTACTTC.

The CDR3 protein is CASSLLQGAGEQYF. The CDR3 DNA reads as TGTGCCAGCAGCCTGCTACAGGGGGCCGGGGAGCAGTACTTC. The chain recombines TRBV11-2 with TRBJ2-7; TRBD1 matches at 9 bases. The CDR3 totals 14 residues. V lost 5 bases, J lost 7 bases, and 9 bases stayed unmatched. CDR1 and CDR2 (germline): SGHAT, FQNNGV.

This clone has only a few counts. The genes are TRBV24-1 and TRBJ1-1; a possible D gene is TRBD1 (6 bases). This CDR3 has 15 amino acids. The germline V gene encodes CDR1 KGHDR and CDR2 SFDVKD. V lost 6 bases to trimming and J lost 5 bases, with 18 bases between them. The CDR3 bases are TGTGCCACCAGTCAACAGGGAGGGGGGAAGACTGAAGCTTTCTTT. Residues: CATSQQGGGKTEAFF.

The CDR3 DNA reads as TGTGCCAGCAGCCCCCCACCGGCGGGGTTGGTAGAGACCCAGTACTTC. It yields the protein CASSPPPAGLVETQYF. The rearrangement links TRBV9 to TRBJ2-5; a possible D gene is TRBD2 (6 bases). The germline CDR1 and CDR2 sequences are SGDLS and YYNGEE. There are 16 residues in the CDR3. Trimming shortened V by 4 bases and J by 4 bases, and 20 bases separated the two germline ends.

J is TRBJ2-7 and V is TRBV5-1, with 7 positions matching TRBD1. With V trimmed by 7 bases and J by 2 bases, 6 bases remained unmatched. The CDR3 runs to 13 residues. Germline V gives CDR1 SGHRS, CDR2 YFSETQ. The CDR3 DNA reads TGCGCCAGCGGACAGGCTGGCACCTACGAGCAGTACTTC. This translates into CASGQAGTYEQYF.

This chain joins TRBV7-3 and TRBJ1-6; 8 bases line up with TRBD1. The V and J ends lost 5 bases and 15 bases, in that order; junction bases with no gene match: 12. Germline V gene data show CDR1 as SGHTA and CDR2 as FQGTGA. The CDR3 loop spans 14 amino acids. The CDR3 here is CASSPGQGVSLLHF. The CDR3, as DNA: TGTGCCAGCAGCCCTGGACAGGGAGTTTCTCTCCTCCACTTT. Based on the CDR3 plus reference TRBV7-3 and TRBJ1-6, the full variable domain is GAGVSQTPSNKVTEKGKYVELRCDPISGHTALYWYRQSLGQGPEFLIYFQGTGAADDSGLPNDRFFAVRPEGSVSTLKIQRTERGDSAVYLCASSPGQGVSLLHFGNGTRLTVT.

This rearrangement joins TRBV7-8 to TRBJ2-7; tentative D call: TRBD2 (5 bases). V was pared by 0 bases and J by 6 bases, with 12 bases between. The CDR3 loop spans 14 amino acids. Germline V CDR1 and CDR2: SGHVS, FQNEAQ. The CDR3 region is CASSLAGVAPEQYF. CDR3 DNA sequence: TGTGCCAGCAGCTTAGCGGGAGTGGCCCCCGAGCAGTACTTC.

The chain links TRBV7-9 to TRBJ1-2; 8 bases match TRBD1. The CDR3 covers 15 residues. The ends lost 0 bases at V and 3 bases at J; junction bases unmatched: 3. Germline V CDR1 and CDR2: SEHNR, FQNEAQ (reference sequence). The CDR3 protein is CASSLADRVDYGYTF. The CDR3 region has the DNA TGTGCCAGCAGCTTAGCGGACAGGGTTGACTATGGCTACACCTTC.

This chain uses TRBV5-4 with TRBJ2-7, with 11 nucleotides matching TRBD1. Germline assignment: CDR1 SGHNT and CDR2 YYREEE (reference sequence). CDR3 length equals 17 residues. The V and J ends lost 4 bases and 1 base, in that order; junction bases with no gene match: 10. In DNA, the CDR3 is TGTGCCAGCAGCCCTGGTGGGACAGGGGGAAGTTCCTACGAGCAGTACTTC. Amino acids: CASSPGGTGGSSYEQYF.

V gene TRBV29-1 combines with J gene TRBJ2-5, with 10 bases fitting TRBD1. Trimming cost V 7 bases and J 3 bases; bases outside gene matches: 2. Germline CDR1 SQVTM, CDR2 ANQGSEA. The CDR3 covers 12 residues. The DNA of the CDR3 is TGCAGCGCCGGGACAGGGGAAGAGACCCAGTACTTC. This sequence encodes CSAGTGEETQYF.

CDR3 coding DNA: TGTGCCAGCAGCTGGGGACAGAGGGAGCTGTTTTTT. Amino acids: CASSWGQRELFF. The chain combines TRBV5-4 with TRBJ2-2; TRBD1 aligns across 7 bases. Germline CDR1 SGHNT, CDR2 YYREEE (reference sequence). Germline trimming cut 3 bases from V and 9 bases from J; bases unmatched to any gene: 2. The CDR3 is 12 residues long.